The 24 T cell receptor beta chains listed next were all sequenced from one sample in a study of STAT5B mutations in CD4+ large granular lymphocyte leukemia. The assay was immunoSEQ multiplex PCR, and TCRdb's table has in-frame clones only and misses some. The data show roughly 23,000 clones, with 82% seen just once and roughly 9% held by the top ten. The specimen sequenced was CD4+ T cells from blood buffy coats. The receptors were sampled from a human donor in good health.

This clone was seen once. This chain joins TRBV5-6 and TRBJ2-3; 8 bases line up with TRBD1. The CDR3 length is 16 residues. Germline CDR1 reads SGHDT; CDR2 reads YYEEEE. V was pared by 0 bases and J by 0 bases, with 3 bases of the junction left unmatched. CDR3 in amino acids: CASSLGTGKSTDTQYF. For the CDR3, the DNA is TGTGCCAGCAGCTTGGGGACAGGGAAGAGCACAGATACGCAGTATTTT.

The chain has TRBV19 and TRBJ1-5; the D is unclear. Germline V gives CDR1 LNHDA, CDR2 SQIVND (reference sequence). V lost 0 bases to trimming and J lost 4 bases, with 4 bases between them. The CDR3 is made up of 13 amino acids. The CDR3 DNA is TGTGCCAGTAGTATAGAGCTTAATCAGCCCCAGCATTTT. Encoded protein: CASSIELNQPQHF.

V is TRBV5-4 and J is TRBJ2-5; possibly TRBD2 for D (6 bases). V lost 1 base to trimming and J lost 2 bases, with 12 bases between them. There are 15 residues in the CDR3. Germline V gene data show CDR1 as SGHNT and CDR2 as YYREEE (reference sequence). The CDR3: CASSLNSGSQETQYF. CDR3 in DNA: TGTGCCAGCAGCTTGAATAGCGGATCACAAGAGACCCAGTACTTC.

This clone was counted between two and nine times. In DNA form, the CDR3 reads TGTGCCAGCAGCCAAGAGTTTGCGGGAGGGTCCTACGAGCAGTACTTC. As protein: CASSQEFAGGSYEQYF. The rearrangement joins TRBV4-2 to TRBJ2-7; 9 bases fit TRBD2. The CDR3 contains 16 residues. Losses at the gene ends were 0 bases for V and 1 base for J; bases not matched to a gene: 4. The germline V gene has CDR1 LGHNA and CDR2 YNFKEQ.

The J gene is TRBJ2-1, the V gene TRBV10-3; 8 bases are shared with TRBD2. The CDR3 has 15 residues. Trimming took 6 bases from V and 5 from J; bases not matched to a gene: 9. Per germline, CDR1 ENHRY and CDR2 SYGVKD. The CDR3 reads CAIRAGTSSHNEQFF. CDR3 nucleotide sequence: TGTGCCATCAGGGCCGGGACTAGTAGCCACAATGAGCAGTTCTTC.

The V and J genes are TRBV5-1 and TRBJ1-3; D gene ambiguous. V lost 4 bases to trimming and J lost 4 bases, with 15 bases between them. Germline CDR1 SGHRS, CDR2 YFSETQ. The CDR3 runs 15 residues. In DNA, the CDR3 is TGCGCCAGCAGCAAGGAGCAGAGTGAAGGAAACACCATATATTTT. Translated: CASSKEQSEGNTIYF. Using reference TRBV5-1 and TRBJ1-3 for the parts outside the CDR3, the full variable domain is KAGVTQTPRYLIKTRGQQVTLSCSPISGHRSVSWYQQTPGQGLQFLFEYFSETQRNKGNFPGRFSGRQFSNSRSEMNVSTLELGDSALYLCASSKEQSEGNTIYFGEGSWLTVV.

This clone was counted a few times. The genes are TRBV16 and TRBJ1-5; D ambiguous. V was trimmed by 0 bases and J by 4 bases, leaving 10 bases between them. The germline V gene encodes CDR1 KGHSY and CDR2 FQNENV. This CDR3 is built from 15 residues. The CDR3 protein is CASSQSRASNQPQHF. The CDR3, as DNA: TGTGCCAGCAGCCAATCAAGGGCTAGTAATCAGCCCCAGCATTTT.

This chain links TRBV5-1 with TRBJ2-1, with D hard to call. CDR3 length equals 18 residues. Germline V lookup: CDR1 SGHRS, CDR2 YFSETQ. With 4 bases removed from V and 0 bases from J, the gap between germline ends came to 20 bases. The DNA of the CDR3 is TGCGCCAGCAGCCCTGGTAGTGGCAAACATAGCTCCTACAATGAGCAGTTCTTC. Encoded protein: CASSPGSGKHSSYNEQFF.

The chain employs TRBV2 and TRBJ2-3; D could derive from TRBD1 or TRBD2 (5 bases each). Germline V gene lookup returns CDR1 SNHLY and CDR2 FYNNEI. The CDR3 runs to 12 residues. The ends were cut back, 5 bases at V and 10 bases at J, with 13 bases in the middle. CDR3 region: CASSMHRGPQYF. CDR3 sequence (DNA): TGTGCCAGCAGTATGCACCGGGGCCCGCAGTATTTT.

The rearrangement uses TRBV28 and TRBJ2-3, with 11 bases that match TRBD2. This CDR3 has 15 amino acids. Germline CDR1 and CDR2: MDHEN and SYDVKM. The ends lost 5 bases at V and 2 bases at J; junction bases unmatched: 3. CDR3 sequence: CASSPSGRNTDTQYF. In DNA, the CDR3 is TGTGCCAGCAGTCCTAGCGGGAGGAACACAGATACGCAGTATTTT. Variable domain in full (rest from reference TRBV28 and TRBJ2-3): DVKVTQSSRYLVKRTGEKVFLECVQDMDHENMFWYRQDPGLGLRLIYFSYDVKMKEKGDIPEGYSVSREKKERFSLILESASTNQTSMYLCASSPSGRNTDTQYFGPGTRLTVL.

This sequence joins TRBV30 and TRBJ1-2; 10 bases line up with TRBD1. The CDR3 is 14 amino acids. Germline-derived CDR1 and CDR2 are GTSNPN and SVGIG (reference sequence). Losses at the gene ends were 5 bases for V and 1 base for J; bases not matched to a gene: 4. DNA of the CDR3: TGTGCCTGGGCGACAGGGGGCGGTAACTATGGCTACACCTTC. Its protein product is CAWATGGGNYGYTF.

This clone was observed a handful of times. This rearrangement joins TRBV19 to TRBJ1-5; 7 bases fit TRBD1. The CDR3 totals 14 residues. V was clipped by 4 bases and J by 5 bases; unmatched bases: 5. Germline V gene lookup returns CDR1 LNHDA and CDR2 SQIVND (reference sequence). The CDR3 sequence: CASSKQGSDQPQHF. The CDR3 DNA reads TGTGCCAGTAGTAAACAGGGGTCTGATCAGCCCCAGCATTTT. The complete variable domain, with remaining parts taken from reference TRBV19 and TRBJ1-5, reads DGGITQSPKYLFRKEGQNVTLSCEQNLNHDAMYWYRQDPGQGLRLIYYSQIVNDFQKGDIAEGYSVSREKKESFPLTVTSAQKNPTAFYLCASSKQGSDQPQHFGDGTRLSIL.

The rearrangement uses TRBV5-1 and TRBJ2-3, with 9 positions matching TRBD1. This CDR3 has 16 amino acids. The germline gives CDR1 SGHRS, CDR2 YFSETQ. V lost 1 base and J lost 5; bases outside the gene matches: 8. The CDR3 spells CASSLTGQGLGDTQYF. The CDR3 coding sequence is TGCGCCAGCAGCTTGACTGGACAGGGGTTAGGAGATACGCAGTATTTT. Full variable domain (outside the CDR3, taken from reference TRBV5-1 and TRBJ2-3): KAGVTQTPRYLIKTRGQQVTLSCSPISGHRSVSWYQQTPGQGLQFLFEYFSETQRNKGNFPGRFSGRQFSNSRSEMNVSTLELGDSALYLCASSLTGQGLGDTQYFGPGTRLTVL.

The chain is built from TRBV4-2 and TRBJ2-3; 8 positions agree with TRBD2. This CDR3 has 19 residues. CDR1 and CDR2 from the germline V gene are LGHNA and YNFKEQ. After removal of 1 base from V and 2 bases from J, the junction contained 14 bases not matched to a gene. In nucleotides, the CDR3 is TGTGCCAGCAGCCAAGTTTTCGGTCCGGGACTAGGAACCACAGATACGCAGTATTTT. Amino acid sequence: CASSQVFGPGLGTTDTQYF.

This chain joins TRBV7-2 and TRBJ1-4; D remains unclear. The CDR3 consists of 18 residues. CDR1 is SGHTA, CDR2 FQGNSA, per germline. V was shortened by 5 bases and J by 8 bases, with 27 bases between the two germline ends. CDR3: CASSPPLETGSVGEKLFF. The CDR3 nucleotides read TGTGCCAGCAGCCCCCCTTTAGAAACGGGTTCGGTCGGCGAAAAACTGTTTTTT.

The chain is built from TRBV6-5 and TRBJ2-7, with a tentative D call TRBD1 (8 bases). This CDR3 comprises 14 residues. V was shortened by 6 bases and J by 4 bases, with 16 bases between the two germline ends. Per the germline V gene, CDR1 is MNHEY and CDR2 is SVGAGI. CDR3 nucleotide sequence: TGTGCCAGCAGAAACACAGGGGGACTATACGAGCAGTACTTC. Amino acid sequence: CASRNTGGLYEQYF.

The chain carries TRBV6-1 and TRBJ2-7; D may match TRBD1 or TRBD2 (5 bases each). Germline assignment: CDR1 MNHNS and CDR2 SASEGT. This CDR3 comprises 14 residues. The germline V and J ends were trimmed by 6 bases and 6 bases, with 18 bases remaining between them. The CDR3 DNA sequence: TGTGCCAGCAGGGGGACGGAGAATAACGGCGAGCAGTACTTC. Translated, it gives CASRGTENNGEQYF.

The V call is TRBV5-1, the J call TRBJ1-4, with TRBD1 matching over 7 bases. V trimming: 4 bases; J trimming: 6 bases; junction bases outside the gene matches: 21. The germline CDR1 and CDR2 sequences are SGHRS and YFSETQ. The CDR3 is 19 amino acids. This chain's CDR3 is CASSKQPPGLTGADEKLFF. CDR3 nucleotide sequence: TGCGCCAGCAGCAAGCAGCCCCCGGGCCTCACAGGGGCTGATGAAAAACTGTTTTTT.

This chain connects TRBV19 to TRBJ2-7, with 9 bases identical to TRBD1. Germline V gene lookup returns CDR1 LNHDA and CDR2 SQIVND (reference sequence). V lost 4 bases and J lost 3; bases outside the gene matches: 7. This CDR3 comprises 15 residues. The CDR3 reads CASSTRQGVVYEQYF. The DNA of the CDR3 is TGTGCCAGTAGTACCCGACAGGGGGTAGTCTACGAGCAGTACTTC.

The CDR3 is CATSLDGAKGTDTQYF. CDR3 nucleotide sequence: TGTGCCACCAGCTTGGACGGGGCCAAAGGCACAGATACGCAGTATTTT. The genes are TRBV15 and TRBJ2-3; tentatively, D is TRBD1 or TRBD2 (5 bases each). V lost 5 bases to trimming and J lost 1 base, with 16 bases between them. The germline V gene has CDR1 LNHNV and CDR2 YYDKDF (reference sequence). This CDR3 comprises 16 residues.

The chain carries TRBV6-1 and TRBJ1-5; no definite D call. The V and J ends lost 4 bases and 0 bases respectively, with 10 bases between them. Per germline, CDR1 MNHNS and CDR2 SASEGT. The CDR3 totals 15 residues. CDR3 residues: CASSVSMISNQPQHF. The CDR3 DNA sequence: TGTGCCAGCAGTGTAAGCATGATTAGCAATCAGCCCCAGCATTTT.

CDR3 region: CASSFSGGREQYF. In DNA form, the CDR3 reads TGTGCCAGCAGTTTTTCAGGAGGGCGCGAGCAGTACTTC. This chain uses TRBV27 with TRBJ2-7; possibly TRBD2 for D (6 bases). Trimming pared 3 bases from V and 6 bases from J, leaving 12 bases between. This CDR3 comprises 13 residues. Germline CDR1 MNHEY, CDR2 SMNVEV (reference sequence).

This chain joins TRBV6-1 and TRBJ2-7, with D possibly matching TRBD1 (6 bases). The CDR3 has 15 amino acids. The V gene's germline CDR1 is MNHNS and CDR2 SASEGT. The V gene lost 6 bases and the J gene lost 1 base, with 16 bases spanning the gap. CDR3 coding DNA: TGTGCCAGCAGCCAACTCGATGGACAGTCCTACGAGCAGTACTTC. Encoded protein: CASSQLDGQSYEQYF.

V gene TRBV10-3 combines with J gene TRBJ2-3; 10 positions match TRBD2. J was trimmed by 2 bases and V by 3 bases; bases with no gene match: 2. From germline, CDR1 is ENHRY and CDR2 SYGVKD. This CDR3 contains 15 residues. CDR3 in DNA: TGTGCCATCAGTGACCTAGCGGGGGACACAGATACGCAGTATTTT. This gives the protein CAISDLAGDTDTQYF.